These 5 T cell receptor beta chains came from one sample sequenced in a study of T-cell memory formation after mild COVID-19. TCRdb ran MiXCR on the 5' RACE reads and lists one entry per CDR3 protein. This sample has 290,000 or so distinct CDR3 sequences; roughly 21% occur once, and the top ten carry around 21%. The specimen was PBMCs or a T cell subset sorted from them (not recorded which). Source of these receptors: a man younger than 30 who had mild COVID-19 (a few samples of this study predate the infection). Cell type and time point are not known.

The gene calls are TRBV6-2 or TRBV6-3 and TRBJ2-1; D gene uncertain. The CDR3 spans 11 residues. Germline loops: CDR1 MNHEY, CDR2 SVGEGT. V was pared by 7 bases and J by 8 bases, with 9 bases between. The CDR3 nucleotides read TGTGCCAGCACTAAGTTCGATGAGCAGTTCTTC. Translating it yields CASTKFDEQFF.

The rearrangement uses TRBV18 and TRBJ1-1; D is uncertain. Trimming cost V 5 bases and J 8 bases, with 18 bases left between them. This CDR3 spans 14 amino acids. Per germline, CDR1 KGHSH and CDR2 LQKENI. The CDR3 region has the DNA TGTGCCAGCTCAACGGTCTCTGGGGTCAGGGAAGCTTTCTTT. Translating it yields CASSTVSGVREAFF.

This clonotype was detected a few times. The CDR3 DNA sequence: TGCGCCAGCCGAATGGATGCGGGAGATACGCAGTATTTT. It encodes CASRMDAGDTQYF. This rearrangement joins TRBV5-1 to TRBJ2-3, with D possibly matching TRBD2 (5 bases). This CDR3 contains 13 residues. In germline, CDR1 is SGHRS, CDR2 YFSETQ. V lost 7 bases and J 5 bases, leaving 14 bases between the germline ends.

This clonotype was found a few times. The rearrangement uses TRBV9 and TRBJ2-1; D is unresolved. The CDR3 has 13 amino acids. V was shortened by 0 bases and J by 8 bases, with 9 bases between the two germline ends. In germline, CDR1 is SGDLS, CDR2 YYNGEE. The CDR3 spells CASSVDSGYEQFF. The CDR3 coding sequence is TGTGCCAGCAGCGTAGACTCCGGGTATGAGCAGTTCTTC. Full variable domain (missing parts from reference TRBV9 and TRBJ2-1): DSGVTQTPKHLITATGQRVTLRCSPRSGDLSVYWYQQSLDQGLQFLIQYYNGEERAKGNILERFSAQQFPDLHSELNLSSLELGDSALYFCASSVDSGYEQFFGPGTRLTVL.

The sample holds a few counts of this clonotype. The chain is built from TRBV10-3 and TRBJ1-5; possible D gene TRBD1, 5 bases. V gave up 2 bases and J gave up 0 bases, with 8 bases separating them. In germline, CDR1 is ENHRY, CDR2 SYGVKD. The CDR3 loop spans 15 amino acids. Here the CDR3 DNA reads TGTGCCATCAGTGAGGGGGGGTCTAGCAATCAGCCCCAGCATTTT. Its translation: CAISEGGSSNQPQHF.